This T cell receptor beta chain is drawn from a study of cytomegalovirus exposure and HLA in healthy donors (dated 2017 in TCRdb). Context from the whole study: An earlier analysis of roughly 570 of the donors reported 250 to 300 Gb of sequence data and 100 million to 120 million unique TCR beta sequences obtained from about 179 million T cells. Every repertoire in the discovery cohort had been generated on one and the same sequencing platform. To decide whether each TCR beta V gene segment behaved as functional or pseudogenic, an earlier analysis of approximately 600 of the donors relied on high-throughput TCR beta sequencing. Because of strong linkage in the cohort, roughly five DR-DQ haplotypes were treated as single units for association and clustering. Donor age, sex, ethnicity and CMV serostatus were collected together with the repertoire data. The study was designed to test whether signatures of past pathogen exposure could be identified by cataloging public T cell receptors. Both class I and class II loci were covered by HLA typing, at four-digit resolution. On average, 235,054 unique TCR beta nucleotide sequences were sequenced per donor among several hundred genotyped donors of the cohort, with 15% to 20% of those sequences being non-productive. To predict cytomegalovirus infection status, the study brought together high-throughput TCR immunosequencing, statistical association of individual TCRs with disease status, and machine learning. The number of typed donors differed by locus: 629-630 for A, B, C, DRB1 and DQB1; roughly 510 for DQA1; around 610 for DPA1; and 450 to 480 for DPB1. Of the roughly 430 genotyped donors, about 84% fell in the genetic ancestry cluster associated with self-reported Caucasian donors. A later genetic analysis used genome-wide SNP genotypes for 398 of the 666 donors, treating that subset as a discovery cohort. The study profiled the T cell repertoires of more than 500 subjects by immunosequencing and related them to cytomegalovirus serostatus. A later analysis re-analyzed previously published TCR beta repertoires from 650 to 800 donors and added high-resolution HLA genotyping to study TCR occurrence patterns. The later analysis used no new phenotypic data to find candidate immune exposures, relying instead on TCR beta sequences and their occurrence across donors. A separate validation cohort of about 110 different subjects was used in addition to the approximately 670-subject first cohort. An early release that covered fewer than 800 HLA-typed donors contained around 330 gigabases of sequencing data and 65 million to 100 million unique TCR sequences. Study-level results and caveats: This cohort had only TCR beta chains sequenced, and the lack of alpha or paired-chain data limited which features could be detected. A group of highly shared sequence variants was considered likely to be a technical artifact of the sequencing pipeline. In a later analysis, HLA-associated TCR beta chains showed more clonal expansion and lower generation probabilities than non-associated chains that were equally common. According to a later analysis, most CMV-associated TCR beta chains appeared to be HLA-restricted, and the HLA associations seemed to be driven largely by CMV exposure. A total of 150 to 200 TCR beta chains were listed by the study as associated with cytomegalovirus. Because counts were too low, approximately 18 rarely observed V segments, including chromosome 9 orphons, were excluded from the earlier analysis of around 640 of the donors. According to a later analysis, TCR association rates differed among HLA loci, with DRB1 alleles showing the most associated TCRs and HLA-C alleles showing the fewest. Sequencing depth was assumed to be roughly uniform across donors in the presence/absence analyses, though that assumption may not hold. Specific HLA alleles were associated with over 15,000 TCR beta sequences at a false discovery rate of 0.05 in a later analysis. In a later genetic analysis, fewer N-insertions in productive TCRs were reported among donors in an Asian-associated ancestry cluster than the roughly 670-donor mean. Most TCR sequences were seen in very few donors, while some public TCRs were found in many individuals. Some IMGT-functional V segments, including TRBV6-2 and TRBV6-3, could not be told apart with the 87-base-pair reads, so those segments were excluded. A few of the identified cytomegalovirus-associated TCR beta chains were confirmed in vitro to be specific for cytomegalovirus antigens. Assigning TCR associations to individual alleles was difficult when HLA alleles, especially DR and DQ, strongly co-occurred. Broadly in line with IMGT annotations, most TCR beta V segments showed up in productive rearrangements about 90% or about 30% of the time in an earlier analysis of approximately 600 of the donors. Because HLA typing was unavailable for some donors at each locus, only the typed subset was used in association tests. According to a later analysis, parvovirus B19, influenza, CMV and Epstein-Barr virus appeared linked to several top co-occurrence clusters. In both the original and validation cohorts, the classifier was reported to diagnose cytomegalovirus status with high specificity and sensitivity. A later genetic analysis associated a missense DCLRE1C variant with V-gene and J-gene trimming of TCR beta chains, and an independent cohort replicated the association. A further reported finding was that TCR beta sequences accurately predicted the HLA-A and HLA-B alleles for most subjects in the first cohort. The authors suggested that the approach could potentially be generalized to other disease states and immunological phenotypes. Linkage disequilibrium might explain the correlated functional status among segregating V segments, but an unknown experimental factor could not be excluded. The only immune exposure information available for the cohort was CMV serostatus.

The cohort consisted of 600 to 700 healthy bone marrow donors. At the time of sampling, every cohort member was nominally healthy, though immune exposures that went unrecorded were likely present. The donor tested CMV seropositive, placing the donor among the approximately 310 seropositive members of the cohort. A peripheral blood sample was collected from each donor, and TCR beta sequencing was performed on peripheral blood mononuclear cells. The Qiagen DNeasy Blood Extraction Kit was used to extract genomic DNA from the blood cell samples. The CDR1 and CDR2 encoded by the germline V gene are SGHTA and FQGNSA. V is clipped by 7 bases and J by 1 base, and the sequence between their germline boundaries is 11 bases long. Including cysteine and phenylalanine, the CDR3 has 15 amino acids. The kept DNA is CDR3 alone, 45 bases in frame from the first base. The library was prepared using the immunoSEQ multiplex PCR assay. For the multiplex PCR, a mixture combining 60 forward primers for TCR Vbeta segments and 13 reverse primers for TCR Jbeta segments was used. The CDR3 region of rearranged TCR beta genes was amplified from genomic DNA by a multiplex PCR assay. On the Illumina HiSeq System, the amplified TCR beta libraries were sequenced as 87-base-pair reads. Processing in the source paper ran as follows. Across the 600 to 700 repertoires, a later analysis counted 75 million to 90 million unique TCR beta chains, approximately 12 million of which were shared by at least two donors. Raw reads were error-corrected and collapsed into unique sequences by a nearest-neighbor algorithm in which closely related sequences were merged to remove PCR and sequencing errors. Alignment of CDR3 sequences to IMGT reference sequences was used to assign V, D and J gene segments. For a sequence to be retained, at least a six-nucleotide match to both a V gene segment and a J gene segment was required. Rearrangements were classified as productive when the CDR3 lacked stop codons and remained in frame with V and J, and all other rearrangements were classified as non-productive. CDR3 was defined by IMGT convention, running from the second conserved V-encoded cysteine to the conserved J-encoded phenylalanine. The earlier analysis of about 590 of the donors excluded sequences that lacked an unambiguous match to a single V gene segment. In an earlier analysis of a few hundred of the donors, V segments were called functional above 56.7% productive rearrangements and were called segregating when the between-donor standard deviation exceeded 5%. A statistical classification framework was built to diagnose cytomegalovirus status from the catalog of TCR beta chain sequences. In a later analysis, TCR nucleotide sequences were compared against IMGT/GENE-DB human TR gene sequences so that V and J genes could be assigned. A later analysis assigned CDR3 sequences and most-parsimonious VDJ recombination scenarios with the TCRdist pipeline. In a later analysis, each TCR beta chain was defined by its CDR3 amino acid sequence together with its V-gene family, and reads without a unique V-gene family were excluded. A later analysis removed 500 to 600 highly shared, low-generation-probability nucleotide sequences to deal with suspected cross-contamination and a sequencing artifact. In a later analysis, a clonal expansion index was calculated for each public chain from normalized within-repertoire ranks of inferred template counts. Generation probabilities in a later analysis came from a VDJ recombination model fitted to out-of-frame rearrangements, and those results were checked against IGoR. A later analysis scored TCR-TCR, TCR-HLA and TCR-CMV co-occurrence with hypergeometric tests, applying a repertoire-size bias correction to TCR pairs. False discovery rates were estimated in a later analysis by permuting HLA or CMV assignments 20 times. In a later analysis, co-occurring TCRs were grouped with DBSCAN, and TCRdist sequence similarity was added when clustering was performed within HLA-allele-positive subsets. Repertoires with fewer than 30,000 or more than 120,000 public chains, plus five repertoires with anomalous nucleotide sharing, were excluded from co-occurrence clustering. TCRdb's version of the immuneACCESS table is confined to in-frame rearrangements and falls short of the full clone set. An unresolved V gene accounts for under half of the shortfall where checked; the remainder is of unknown origin. The V and J calls and clone size are taken from that table; D and trimming were inferred from the DNA. For this sample the table gives about 86,000 clones, of which about 76% were detected only once. The ten largest clones capture roughly 14% of the sample.

Note on this clone: Its recognized antigen is unknown. Within one base of it there is no much larger clone, and no base qualities were kept.

The sequenced sample was PBMCs. Recombination connected TRBV7-2 to TRBJ2-6; a weak D assignment points to TRBD2 (5 bases agree). This clonotype was obtained from a woman in her 40s in good health and CMV-seropositive. For the CDR3, the sequence is CASKNRGSGANVLTF. The nucleotide sequence is TGTGCCAGCAAAAATCGGGGTTCTGGGGCCAACGTCCTGACTTTC.